This T cell receptor beta chain is from a study of cytotoxic CD8 clonotypes in ibrutinib-treated CLL. Study-wide points: Patients showed higher baseline clonality than age-matched healthy donors, and it tracked circulating CD8+ T-cell counts. Few clonotypes were public, and these shrank or held steady under treatment.

The data were produced by immunoSEQ multiplex PCR, yet TCRdb's version contains in-frame clones alone and is incomplete. The table has approximately 70,000 clones, about 84% seen once. Germline V lookup: CDR1 MDHEN, CDR2 SYDVKM. Trimming pared 0 bases from V and 0 bases from J, leaving 11 bases between. CDR3 length equals 16 residues. Notes on this clone: The target antigen is unknown.

The sequence came from a human donor with chronic lymphocytic leukemia. The chain is built from TRBV28 and TRBJ1-2; D remains ambiguous. The sample consisted of PBMCs, taken at disease progression, from a patient treated with ibrutinib. CDR3 coding DNA: TGTGCCAGCAGTTTATGGTCGGTCCCCGCTAACTATGGCTACACCTTC. Translating gives CASSLWSVPANYGYTF.